The sequence of this TCR beta chain was determined in a study of blood T cell repertoires in COVID-19. Study background: Samples taken during acute and convalescent COVID-19 were collected in the United States, Italy and Spain. Nucleic acid was either cDNA or gDNA, and it came from T cells, B-cell-depleted T cells, or PBMCs.

With V trimmed by 2 bases and J by 1 base, 2 bases remained unmatched. The CDR3 has 14 residues. The germline CDR1 and CDR2 sequences are KGHSH and LQKENI. Authors' analysis steps: Quantification of nucleated cells was approximated via reference gene primer amplification. Repertoires were generated with immunoSEQ multiplex PCR, while TCRdb's copy carries only in-frame clones and drops some. The DNA was the basis for D and trimming; V, J and clone size are from that table. The sample carries some 140,000 clones, 75% to 85% recorded once. The chain couples TRBV18 to TRBJ2-7, with 7 bases aligning to TRBD1. The clonotype originates from a man older than 75 with acute or convalescent COVID-19. Material: peripheral blood. The CDR3 DNA sequence: TGTGCCAGCTCACCAAGGACAGGTTCCTACGAGCAGTACTTC. Protein product: CASSPRTGSYEQYF.